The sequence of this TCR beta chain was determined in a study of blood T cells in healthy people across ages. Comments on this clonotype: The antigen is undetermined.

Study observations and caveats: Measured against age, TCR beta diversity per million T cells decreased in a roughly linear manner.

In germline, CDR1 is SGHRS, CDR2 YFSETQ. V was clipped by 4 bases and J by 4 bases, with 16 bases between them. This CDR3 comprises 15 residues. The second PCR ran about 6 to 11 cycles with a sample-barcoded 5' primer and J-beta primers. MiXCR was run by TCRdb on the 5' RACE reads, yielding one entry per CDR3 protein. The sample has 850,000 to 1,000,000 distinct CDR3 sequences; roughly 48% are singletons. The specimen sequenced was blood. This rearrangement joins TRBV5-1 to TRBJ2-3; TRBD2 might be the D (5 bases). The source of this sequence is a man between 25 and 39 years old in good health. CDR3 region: CASSLPLEAADTQYF. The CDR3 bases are TGCGCCAGCAGCCTGCCGTTGGAGGCGGCAGATACGCAGTATTTT. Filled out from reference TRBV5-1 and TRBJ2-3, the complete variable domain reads KAGVTQTPRYLIKTRGQQVTLSCSPISGHRSVSWYQQTPGQGLQFLFEYFSETQRNKGNFPGRFSGRQFSNSRSEMNVSTLELGDSALYLCASSLPLEAADTQYFGPGTRLTVL.